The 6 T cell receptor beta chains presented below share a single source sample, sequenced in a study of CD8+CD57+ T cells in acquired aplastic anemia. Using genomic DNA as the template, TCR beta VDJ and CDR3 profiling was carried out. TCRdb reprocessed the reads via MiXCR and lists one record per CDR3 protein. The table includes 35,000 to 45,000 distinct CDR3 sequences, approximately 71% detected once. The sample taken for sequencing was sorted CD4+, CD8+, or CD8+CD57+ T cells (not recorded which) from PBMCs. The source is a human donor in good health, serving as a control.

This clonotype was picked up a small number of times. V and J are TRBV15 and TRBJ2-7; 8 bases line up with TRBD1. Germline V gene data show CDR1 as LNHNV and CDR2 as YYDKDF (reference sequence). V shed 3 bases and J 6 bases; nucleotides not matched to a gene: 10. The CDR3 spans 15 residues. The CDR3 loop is CATSRAGTGGFEQYF. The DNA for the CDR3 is TGTGCCACCAGCAGGGCCGGGACAGGAGGGTTCGAGCAGTACTTC.

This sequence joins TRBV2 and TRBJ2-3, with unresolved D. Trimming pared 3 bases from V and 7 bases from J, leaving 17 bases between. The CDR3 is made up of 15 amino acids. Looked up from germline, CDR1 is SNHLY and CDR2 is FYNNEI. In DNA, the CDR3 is TGTGCCAGCAGTGAGGAAAGGGCCGCCTCGAATACGCAGTATTTT. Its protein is CASSEERAASNTQYF. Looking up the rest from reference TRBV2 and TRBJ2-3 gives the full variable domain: EPEVTQTPSHQVTQMGQEVILRCVPISNHLYFYWYRQILGQKVEFLVSFYNNEISEKSEIFDDQFSVERPDGSNFTLKIRSTKLEDSAMYFCASSEERAASNTQYFGPGTRLTVL.

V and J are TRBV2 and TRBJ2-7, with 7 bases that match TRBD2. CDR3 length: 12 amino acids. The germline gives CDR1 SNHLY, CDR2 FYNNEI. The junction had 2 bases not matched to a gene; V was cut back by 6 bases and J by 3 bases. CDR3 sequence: CASSGDYYEQYF. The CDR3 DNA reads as TGTGCCAGCAGCGGGGACTACTACGAGCAGTACTTC. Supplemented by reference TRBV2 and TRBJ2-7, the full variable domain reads EPEVTQTPSHQVTQMGQEVILRCVPISNHLYFYWYRQILGQKVEFLVSFYNNEISEKSEIFDDQFSVERPDGSNFTLKIRSTKLEDSAMYFCASSGDYYEQYFGPGTRLTVT.

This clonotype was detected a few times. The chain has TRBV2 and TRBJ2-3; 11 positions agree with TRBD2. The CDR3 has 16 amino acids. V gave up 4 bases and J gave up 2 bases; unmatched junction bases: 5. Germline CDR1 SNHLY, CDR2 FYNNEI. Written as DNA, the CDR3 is TGTGCCAGCAGTGTACGACTAGCGGGGATCACAGATACGCAGTATTTT. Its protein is CASSVRLAGITDTQYF.

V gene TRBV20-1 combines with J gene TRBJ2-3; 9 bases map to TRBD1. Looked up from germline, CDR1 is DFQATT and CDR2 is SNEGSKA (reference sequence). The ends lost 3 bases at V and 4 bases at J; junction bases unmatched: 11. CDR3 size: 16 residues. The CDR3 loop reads CSARPTDRGGADTQYF. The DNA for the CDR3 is TGCAGTGCTAGGCCTACTGACAGGGGGGGAGCAGATACGCAGTATTTT.

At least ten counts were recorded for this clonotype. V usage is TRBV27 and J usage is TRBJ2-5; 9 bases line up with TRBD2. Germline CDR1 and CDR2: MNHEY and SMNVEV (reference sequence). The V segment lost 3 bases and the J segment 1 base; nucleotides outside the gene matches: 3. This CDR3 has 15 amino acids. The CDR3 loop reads CASSFAGGIQETQYF. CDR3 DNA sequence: TGTGCCAGCAGTTTTGCGGGGGGGATCCAAGAGACCCAGTACTTC.